What follows describes a single TCR beta chain. This entry belongs to a study of shared clonotypes between healthy human individuals. Whole-study context: A couple of women and a few men aged 18 to 49 made up the donors.

Naive-designated CD8 cells lacked CD45RO, were positively enriched for CCR7, and omitted terminally differentiated effector memory CD45RA+ cells. J was trimmed by 0 bases and V by 8 bases; bases with no gene match: 15. Germline CDR1 SNHLY, CDR2 FYNNEI. This CDR3 region has 18 residues. This table comes from immunoSEQ multiplex PCR, and its TCRdb copy is limited to in-frame clones, with some not included. The sample consists of about 2 million clones, about 95% of them appearing once. The gene calls are TRBV2 and TRBJ2-3; 9 bases agree with TRBD2. The specimen sequenced was naive CD8+ T cells sorted from blood. This clonotype originated in a man between 18 and 29 years old in good health. CDR3 amino acids: CASVGWASGEFSTDTQYF. CDR3 coding DNA: TGTGCCAGCGTCGGGTGGGCTAGCGGGGAATTTAGCACAGATACGCAGTATTTT. The whole variable domain, remainder taken from reference TRBV2 and TRBJ2-3, is EPEVTQTPSHQVTQMGQEVILRCVPISNHLYFYWYRQILGQKVEFLVSFYNNEISEKSEIFDDQFSVERPDGSNFTLKIRSTKLEDSAMYFCASVGWASGEFSTDTQYFGPGTRLTVL.